Below are 27 T cell receptor beta chains sequenced from a single sample in a study of CD8+ T cells in alopecia areata. Sequencing used cDNA as its template, made by extracting RNA and reverse transcribing it. Profiling relied on immunoSEQ multiplex PCR, and the TCRdb table lists in-frame clones only, not all of them. Here the sample spans about 180,000 clones, approximately 50% being singletons. The treatment was: oral pan-JAK inhibitor, 5-10 mg twice daily. Here the sequenced sample was CD8+ T cells sorted from blood, taken around week 52, from a patient treated with tofacitinib. The source is a human donor with alopecia areata.

J is TRBJ1-6 and V is TRBV4-3, with 9 bases matching TRBD1. The CDR3 has 15 amino acids. Per germline, CDR1 LGHNA and CDR2 YSLEER. Germline trimming cut 3 bases from V and 8 bases from J; bases unmatched to any gene: 5. In DNA form, the CDR3 reads TGCGCCAGCAGCCAGGGGACAGGGTTTGATTCACCCCTCCACTTT. Protein: CASSQGTGFDSPLHF.

The sample holds a few counts of this clone. The V and J genes are TRBV30 and TRBJ1-2, with TRBD1 matching over 7 bases. Germline-derived CDR1 and CDR2 are GTSNPN and SVGIG (reference sequence). This CDR3 region has 14 residues. The junction had 14 bases not matched to a gene; V was cut back by 5 bases and J by 8 bases. The CDR3 spells CAWSPPGGRGGYTF. CDR3 nucleotide sequence: TGTGCCTGGTCCCCTCCAGGGGGAAGGGGCGGCTACACCTTC.

The chain uses TRBV20-1 and TRBJ2-5; no reliable D call. V lost 6 bases and J lost 2, with 7 bases in between. The CDR3 runs to 11 residues. The germline V gene has CDR1 DFQATT and CDR2 SNEGSKA (reference sequence). The CDR3 DNA is TGCAGTGCAGGTAGACAAGAGACCCAGTACTTC. Its protein product is CSAGRQETQYF.

The sample holds a few counts of this clone. The genes are TRBV15 and TRBJ2-7; D gene unclear. V shed 0 bases and J shed 3 bases, with 18 bases lying between them. The germline gives CDR1 LNHNV, CDR2 YYDKDF (reference sequence). The CDR3 is 17 residues long. The CDR3 reads CATSRDPPSDSYYEQYF. Here the CDR3 DNA reads TGTGCCACCAGCAGAGATCCTCCCTCCGACTCATACTACGAGCAGTACTTC.

The sample holds a few counts of this clone. The rearrangement links TRBV19 to TRBJ2-1; 11 nucleotides line up with TRBD2. The CDR3 sequence is 14 residues long. V lost 5 bases, J lost 9 bases, and 6 bases stayed unmatched. From germline, CDR1 is LNHDA and CDR2 SQIVND (reference sequence). The CDR3 coding sequence is TGTGCCAGTAGTCCTGGACTAGCGGGTGGTGAGCAGTTCTTC. Protein sequence: CASSPGLAGGEQFF.

This clone was detected only a few times. This sequence joins TRBV2 and TRBJ2-2; D is unclear. The germline V gene encodes CDR1 SNHLY and CDR2 FYNNEI. The CDR3 is 14 amino acids. V dropped 6 bases and J dropped 2 bases, with 10 bases sitting between them. The CDR3, as DNA: TGTGCCAGCAGCGACAACATAAACACCGGGGAGCTGTTTTTT. Translating gives CASSDNINTGELFF.

This clone was seen only once. The chain is built from TRBV27 and TRBJ2-1; 7 nucleotides match TRBD2. Looked up from germline, CDR1 is MNHEY and CDR2 is SMNVEV (reference sequence). The J segment lost 3 bases and the V segment lost 5 bases, leaving 7 bases of the junction unmatched. The CDR3 has 15 amino acids. CDR3 in DNA: TGTGCCAGCAGTCTCTCAGCGGGGTTCTACAATGAGCAGTTCTTC. Translation gives CASSLSAGFYNEQFF.

This clone was seen a few times. This chain uses TRBV6-5 with TRBJ1-1, with 9 bases identical to TRBD1. This CDR3 comprises 13 residues. Per the germline V gene, CDR1 is MNHEY and CDR2 is SVGAGI. The V segment lost 5 bases and the J segment 6 bases; nucleotides outside the gene matches: 4. For the CDR3, the DNA is TGTGCCAGCAGTGGGACAGGGATCGCTGAAGCTTTCTTT. This translates into CASSGTGIAEAFF.

In its sample, this clone was seen a few times. The CDR3 DNA reads as TGTGCTAGTGGTTTGGTACTATCAGACACCGGGGAGCTGTTTTTT. It specifies CASGLVLSDTGELFF. The chain is built from TRBV12-5 and TRBJ2-2; D not resolved. The CDR3 is 15 amino acids. Between the trimmed V and J ends, which lost 0 bases and 3 bases, there was a span of 8 bases. The germline CDR1 and CDR2 sequences are LGHNT and FRNRAP.

The chain uses TRBV2 and TRBJ1-1; D call uncertain. This CDR3 spans 13 amino acids. Looked up from germline, CDR1 is SNHLY and CDR2 is FYNNEI. V lost 1 base and J 8 bases, leaving 11 bases between the germline ends. The chain's CDR3 is CASSEGSRSEAFF. Written as DNA, the CDR3 is TGTGCCAGCAGTGAAGGGTCCCGAAGCGAAGCTTTCTTT.

This clone was observed once. The CDR3 loop reads CASSHSGGGNTDTQYF. Here the CDR3 DNA reads TGCGCCAGCAGCCATAGCGGGGGGGGTAACACAGATACGCAGTATTTT. V is TRBV4-1 and J is TRBJ2-3; 11 bases agree with TRBD2. Germline V gene lookup returns CDR1 MGHRA and CDR2 YSYEKL. J lost 2 bases, V lost 3 bases, and 4 bases had no gene match. The CDR3 runs to 16 residues.

CDR3 amino acids: CSVGDRGDQPQHF. CDR3 bases: TGCAGCGTTGGTGACAGGGGAGATCAGCCCCAGCATTTT. The V and J genes are TRBV29-1 and TRBJ1-5; 8 bases fit TRBD1. Germline trimming cut 4 bases from V and 5 bases from J; bases unmatched to any gene: 4. This CDR3 is built from 13 residues. The germline gives CDR1 SQVTM, CDR2 ANQGSEA.

This CDR3 reads CASSPGLNTGELFF. In nucleotides, the CDR3 is TGCGCCAGCAGCCCGGGACTGAACACCGGGGAGCTGTTTTTT. The chain combines TRBV10-2 with TRBJ2-2; a weak D match, TRBD2 (6 bases). CDR1 and CDR2 (germline): WSHSY, SAAADI. The CDR3 runs 14 residues. Trimming cost V 6 bases and J 1 base, with 9 bases left between them.

This clone appeared a few times. The chain is built from TRBV30 and TRBJ1-1; D unresolved. Germline V CDR1 and CDR2: GTSNPN, SVGIG (reference sequence). This CDR3 spans 12 amino acids. The germline V and J ends were trimmed by 2 bases and 5 bases, with 9 bases remaining between them. CDR3 sequence reads: CAWSSVRTEAFF. CDR3 DNA: TGTGCCTGGAGTTCGGTTAGGACTGAAGCTTTCTTT.

This clone was counted only a few times. The V gene is TRBV19, the J gene TRBJ1-2, with 8 bases that match TRBD1. Germline trimming cut 9 bases from V and 0 bases from J; bases unmatched to any gene: 6. CDR1 is LNHDA and CDR2 is SQIVND in the germline V gene (reference sequence). The CDR3 has 14 residues. In DNA form, the CDR3 reads TGTGCCAGCCGACTACAGGGGGCTAACTATGGCTACACCTTC. This sequence encodes CASRLQGANYGYTF.

The rearrangement uses TRBV30 and TRBJ1-2, with a tentative D call TRBD1 (6 bases). There are 13 residues in the CDR3. V lost 5 bases and J lost 2, with 12 bases in between. The germline CDR1 and CDR2 sequences are GTSNPN and SVGIG (reference sequence). CDR3: CAWSGQLNYGYTF. For the CDR3, the DNA is TGTGCCTGGTCTGGACAGCTCAACTATGGCTACACCTTC. The full variable domain, its missing parts supplied by reference TRBV30 and TRBJ1-2, is SQTIHQWPATLVQPVGSPLSLECTVEGTSNPNLYWYRQAAGRGLQLLFYSVGIGQISSEVPQNLSASRPQDRQFILSSKKLLLSDSGFYLCAWSGQLNYGYTFGSGTRLTVV.

The sample holds one count of this clone. The rearrangement links TRBV25-1 to TRBJ2-2; D gene unclear. CDR1 MGHDK and CDR2 SYGVNS come from the germline V gene. This CDR3 region has 13 residues. The V and J ends lost 4 bases and 5 bases respectively, with 8 bases between them. CDR3 region: CASSAGRTGELFF. In DNA form, the CDR3 reads TGTGCCAGCAGTGCCGGACGTACCGGGGAGCTGTTTTTT.

The chain uses TRBV13 and TRBJ2-1; 9 bases align to TRBD1. Germline CDR1 and CDR2: PRHDT and FYEKMQ (reference sequence). The CDR3 extends over 14 amino acids. V was pared by 4 bases and J by 7 bases, with 5 bases of the junction left unmatched. CDR3 coding DNA: TGTGCCAGCAGCTATCGGACAGGGGAAAATGAGCAGTTCTTC. This encodes CASSYRTGENEQFF.

The chain employs TRBV4-1 and TRBJ2-7; 7 bases are shared with TRBD1. With 5 bases clipped from V and 0 bases from J, the junction kept 7 bases outside the gene matches. The CDR3 has 15 amino acids. Germline lookup yields CDR1 MGHRA and CDR2 YSYEKL. The CDR3 DNA is TGCGCCAGCAGCACCCTGACAGGGAACTCCTACGAGCAGTACTTC. Its protein product is CASSTLTGNSYEQYF.

The chain has TRBV2 and TRBJ2-2; 10 bases map to TRBD2. With 5 bases clipped from V and 3 bases from J, the junction kept 15 bases outside the gene matches. Germline CDR1 and CDR2: SNHLY and FYNNEI. This CDR3 contains 19 residues. This chain's CDR3 is CASSYPMGLAGGDTGELFF. In DNA form, the CDR3 reads TGTGCCAGCAGTTACCCGATGGGTTTAGCGGGGGGAGACACCGGGGAGCTGTTTTTT.

The V call is TRBV7-9, the J call TRBJ1-5, with a tentative D call TRBD1 (6 bases). The germline V and J ends were trimmed by 5 bases and 6 bases, with 14 bases remaining between them. Germline assignment: CDR1 SEHNR and CDR2 FQNEAQ (reference sequence). This CDR3 spans 14 amino acids. The CDR3 sequence: CASSVQGFGQPQHF. CDR3 DNA sequence: TGTGCCAGCAGCGTACAGGGTTTTGGTCAGCCCCAGCATTTT.

The chain employs TRBV5-1 and TRBJ1-1, with 7 bases aligning to TRBD1. Trimming at V came to 1 base and at J to 4 bases, leaving 7 bases not matched to a gene. CDR1 is SGHRS and CDR2 is YFSETQ in the germline V gene. This CDR3 contains 15 residues. CDR3 residues: CASSLTAGGSTEAFF. CDR3 in DNA: TGCGCCAGCAGCTTGACGGCAGGGGGATCCACTGAAGCTTTCTTT.

The J gene is TRBJ2-4, the V gene TRBV6-5; D is uncertain. CDR3 length equals 11 residues. Germline V lookup: CDR1 MNHEY, CDR2 SVGAGI. V lost 2 bases, J lost 12 bases, and 8 bases lay in between. The chain's CDR3 is CASSYGDAQYF. CDR3 nucleotide sequence: TGTGCCAGCAGTTACGGTGACGCTCAGTACTTC.

In its sample, this clone was seen many times. The chain joins TRBV15 to TRBJ1-2; possible D gene TRBD1, 6 bases. CDR3 length: 15 amino acids. Germline V gene sequence: CDR1 LNHNV, CDR2 YYDKDF (reference sequence). V lost 0 bases to trimming and J lost 5 bases, with 13 bases between them. CDR3 sequence reads: CATSRDQEGVYGYTF. In DNA, the CDR3 is TGTGCCACCAGCAGAGATCAAGAGGGGGTGTATGGCTACACCTTC.

This clone was detected only a few times. The V gene is TRBV5-6, the J gene TRBJ1-5; D may be TRBD1 (5 bases). CDR3 length: 14 amino acids. Per germline, CDR1 SGHDT and CDR2 YYEEEE. V was pared by 3 bases and J by 5 bases, with 12 bases between. CDR3 DNA: TGTGCCAGCAGCTCAGGGAGTTTCGATCAGCCCCAGCATTTT. Translated: CASSSGSFDQPQHF.

This clone was seen more than once but under ten times. The chain is built from TRBV30 and TRBJ2-5; D is unclear. The CDR3 covers 14 residues. Germline V gives CDR1 GTSNPN, CDR2 SVGIG (reference sequence). Trimming removed 2 bases at V and 4 bases at J, with 14 bases between. The CDR3 nucleotides are TGTGCCTGGAGTAAATCCCAGGAAGGAGAGACCCAGTACTTC. Translated, it gives CAWSKSQEGETQYF.

This clone was found a few times. The chain uses TRBV7-2 and TRBJ2-7; D is ambiguous. This CDR3 comprises 12 residues. Trimming shortened V by 5 bases and J by 6 bases, and 11 bases separated the two germline ends. The germline V gene has CDR1 SGHTA and CDR2 FQGNSA. The CDR3 protein is CASSPRVGEQYF. The CDR3 DNA sequence: TGTGCCAGCAGCCCCCGGGTCGGCGAGCAGTACTTC.